This T cell receptor beta chain is from a study of blood T cell repertoires in COVID-19. Study information: Material from acute and convalescent COVID-19 was sourced from the United States, Italy and Spain. The analysed material was cDNA or gDNA that came from T cells, B-cell-depleted T cells, or PBMCs.

Per the study methods: Estimated nucleated cell counts came from reference gene primer amplification. Assay: immunoSEQ multiplex PCR; the TCRdb copy retains only in-frame clones and omits some. The V and J calls and clone size come from that table; D and trimming were worked out from the DNA. In the table there are about 160,000 clones, around four fifths of which are singletons. This CDR3 comprises 14 residues. Germline V CDR1 and CDR2: SGHTA, FQGNSA. With V trimmed by 5 bases and J by 8 bases, 6 bases remained unmatched. This clone showed up just a few times. The genes are TRBV7-2 and TRBJ2-2, with TRBD1 matching over 9 bases. The specimen sequenced was peripheral blood. This TCR was sampled from a woman of 80 years or more with active or convalescent COVID-19. The CDR3: CASSQQGAVGELFF. As DNA, the CDR3 is TGTGCCAGCAGCCAACAGGGGGCGGTGGGGGAGCTGTTTTTT.